Below are 26 T cell receptor beta chains sequenced from a single sample in a study of T-cell reconstitution after alpha-beta-depleted transplantation in children. A library of TCRbeta sequences, prepared with unique molecular identifiers, was generated. TCRdb independently ran MiXCR on the PCR reads; one entry per CDR3 protein. Of hundreds of thousands of distinct CDR3 sequences in the sample, 16% were seen once. The source material was PBMCs from the stem cell graft donor, sampled from the stem cell graft. These receptors were taken from a human donor who donated a stem cell graft to a child with acute myeloid leukemia.

The V call is TRBV27, the J call TRBJ1-2, with no clear D. Germline assignment: CDR1 MNHEY and CDR2 SMNVEV (reference sequence). The V end lost 5 bases, the J end lost 3 bases, and 16 bases lay between the germline ends. The length of the CDR3 is 15 residues. The CDR3 region has the DNA TGTGCCAGCAGTCAGGTCCCCCGACGGTACTATGGCTACACCTTC. Protein product: CASSQVPRRYYGYTF.

This clonotype has only a few counts. J is TRBJ2-3 and V is TRBV12-3 or TRBV12-4; D is possibly TRBD1 (6 bases). This CDR3 has 15 residues. V was pared by 6 bases and J by 0 bases, with 13 bases between. CDR3 sequence (DNA): TGTGCCAGCAGAAACAGGGTCTCTAGCACAGATACGCAGTATTTT. Translation: CASRNRVSSTDTQYF.

This clonotype appeared many times. In nucleotides, the CDR3 is TGTGCCATCAAACGGGACGGAAGCTCCTACGAGCAGTACTTC. Translation: CAIKRDGSSYEQYF. This rearrangement joins TRBV10-3 to TRBJ2-7; D assignment may be TRBD1 or TRBD2 (5 bases each). This CDR3 has 14 amino acids. CDR1 and CDR2 (germline): ENHRY, SYGVKD. V was cut by 7 bases and J by 0 bases, with 13 bases left in between.

The chain couples TRBV10-3 to TRBJ2-7; 7 bases fit TRBD1. After removal of 8 bases from V and 0 bases from J, the junction contained 13 bases not matched to a gene. The CDR3 spans 16 residues. The germline CDR1 and CDR2 sequences are ENHRY and SYGVKD. CDR3 sequence reads: CAISLAGTDASYEQYF. In DNA, the CDR3 is TGTGCCATCTCCTTGGCCGGGACAGACGCCTCCTACGAGCAGTACTTC.

This clonotype was picked up many times. The chain carries TRBV20-1 and TRBJ2-7; perhaps TRBD1 as D (6 bases). The germline gives CDR1 DFQATT, CDR2 SNEGSKA (reference sequence). The V gene lost 6 bases and the J gene lost 2 bases, with 14 bases spanning the gap. CDR3 length: 13 amino acids. CDR3 in amino acids: CSARTAGAYEQYV. As DNA, the CDR3 is TGCAGTGCCCGGACCGCAGGGGCCTACGAGCAGTACGTC.

This clonotype was seen repeatedly, ten times or more. The rearrangement uses TRBV20-1 and TRBJ2-3, with no clear D. V was shortened by 0 bases and J by 2 bases, with 21 bases between the two germline ends. Germline V CDR1 and CDR2: DFQATT, SNEGSKA (reference sequence). This CDR3 contains 18 residues. The CDR3 DNA is TGCAGTGCTAGAGATAGGATCGAGGTCGGCTCGTACACAGATACGCAGTATTTT. Its protein product is CSARDRIEVGSYTDTQYF.

The V gene is TRBV28, the J gene TRBJ1-3; no reliable D call. Germline CDR1 MDHEN, CDR2 SYDVKM. V was cut by 7 bases and J by 0 bases, with 10 bases left in between. The CDR3 spans 14 residues. The CDR3 bases are TGTGCCAGCACTAGGGCCAGCTCTGGAAACACCATATATTTT. Translating it yields CASTRASSGNTIYF.

CDR3 protein: CSVRGPIYNEQFF. The CDR3 bases are TGCAGCGTTCGGGGCCCCATATACAATGAGCAGTTCTTC. The genes are TRBV29-1 and TRBJ2-1; either TRBD1 or TRBD2 may fit D (5 bases each). V lost 5 bases and J lost 4, with 12 bases in between. There are 13 residues in the CDR3. Germline CDR1 reads SQVTM; CDR2 reads ANQGSEA.

This clonotype showed up just a few times. The genes are TRBV6-1 and TRBJ1-5; 7 nucleotides line up with TRBD1. Germline V gene data show CDR1 as MNHNS and CDR2 as SASEGT. The CDR3 runs 14 residues. The V gene end was trimmed by 6 bases and the J gene end by 3 bases; junction bases not matched to a gene: 5. In nucleotides, the CDR3 is TGTGCCAGCAGAACGGGACAGCTCAATCAGCCCCAGCATTTT. Translated, it gives CASRTGQLNQPQHF.

This clonotype has ten or more counts. CDR3 nucleotides: TGTGCCAGCAGCCAAGAACAAGGGTCAATTTATAGCAATCAGCCCCAGCATTTT. Its protein is CASSQEQGSIYSNQPQHF. The chain has TRBV4-2 and TRBJ1-5; D unclear. V gave up 0 bases and J gave up 0 bases, with 15 bases separating them. The CDR3 has 18 residues. Germline V gene data show CDR1 as LGHNA and CDR2 as YNFKEQ.

On this clonotype: This may come from a read error, since a much larger clone is one base off. The chain couples TRBV20-1 to TRBJ2-4; D is possibly TRBD2 (5 bases). Trimming removed 5 bases from V and 8 bases from J, with 13 bases in between. The CDR3 sequence is 12 residues long. Germline CDR1 reads DFQATT; CDR2 reads SNEGSKA (reference sequence). The CDR3 region has the DNA TGCAGTGCTCCCGGAGGTTGGGACATTCAGTACTTC. This gives the protein CSAPGGWDIQYF.

The V gene is TRBV4-1, the J gene TRBJ1-1; 8 nucleotides agree with TRBD1. Losses at the gene ends were 11 bases for V and 4 bases for J; bases not matched to a gene: 12. This CDR3 has 14 amino acids. The germline gives CDR1 MGHRA, CDR2 YSYEKL. This chain's CDR3 is CAAGQGPGGTEAFF. The CDR3 DNA is TGCGCCGCCGGACAGGGTCCGGGGGGCACTGAAGCTTTCTTT.

This clonotype occurred many times. The chain has TRBV20-1 and TRBJ2-7, with TRBD1 matching 9 bases. Germline V gene data show CDR1 as DFQATT and CDR2 as SNEGSKA (reference sequence). The CDR3 length is 13 residues. With 5 bases clipped from V and 2 bases from J, the junction kept 4 bases outside the gene matches. DNA of the CDR3: TGCAGTGCTTCCCGACAGGGGGCCTACGAGCAGTACTTC. This translates into CSASRQGAYEQYF.

In its sample, this clonotype was seen many times. The genes are TRBV20-1 and TRBJ1-5; D not certain. The length of the CDR3 is 15 residues. V lost 0 bases and J 0 bases, leaving 9 bases between the germline ends. Germline V lookup: CDR1 DFQATT, CDR2 SNEGSKA (reference sequence). Here the CDR3 reads CSARDYWGSNQPQHF. The CDR3 region has the DNA TGCAGTGCTAGAGATTACTGGGGTAGCAATCAGCCCCAGCATTTT.

In its sample, this clonotype was seen a few times. CDR3 coding DNA: TGTGCCACCAGTGTCCCCGGGACTAGCGGGAGCTCCTACAATGAGCAGTTCTTC. Translating gives CATSVPGTSGSSYNEQFF. The genes are TRBV24-1 and TRBJ2-1; 14 nucleotides align to TRBD2. Trimming removed 5 bases from V and 0 bases from J; junction bases left unmatched: 5. The germline gives CDR1 KGHDR, CDR2 SFDVKD. The CDR3 runs 18 residues.

This clonotype was picked up many times. This chain connects TRBV20-1 to TRBJ2-5; weak D call: TRBD1 (6 bases). The V end lost 5 bases, the J end lost 3 bases, and 10 bases lay between the germline ends. This CDR3 spans 12 amino acids. Per germline, CDR1 DFQATT and CDR2 SNEGSKA (reference sequence). This CDR3 is CSAGDRKETQYF. The CDR3 coding sequence is TGCAGTGCTGGTGACAGGAAAGAGACCCAGTACTTC.

This clonotype was detected ten times or more. V gene TRBV20-1 combines with J gene TRBJ2-2; 8 positions agree with TRBD1. Per the germline V gene, CDR1 is DFQATT and CDR2 is SNEGSKA (reference sequence). Trimming took 5 bases from V and 3 from J; bases not matched to a gene: 8. There are 15 residues in the CDR3. The CDR3 loop reads CSAETGQGDTGELFF. The CDR3 DNA follows: TGCAGTGCTGAAACTGGACAGGGTGACACCGGGGAGCTGTTTTTT.

This clonotype turned up a few times. The V gene is TRBV20-1, the J gene TRBJ2-2; TRBD2 matches at 9 bases. CDR1 and CDR2 from the germline V gene are DFQATT and SNEGSKA (reference sequence). This CDR3 contains 20 residues. The trim removed 0 bases at V and 3 bases at J, leaving 17 bases unmatched. The CDR3 region has the DNA TGCAGTGCTAGAGAACCCTTTTCTAGCGGGGCAATATGGGACACCGGGGAGCTGTTTTTT. Protein product: CSAREPFSSGAIWDTGELFF.

This clonotype was counted a few times. The chain recombines TRBV18 with TRBJ2-7, with D maybe TRBD1 (6 bases). CDR1 is KGHSH and CDR2 is LQKENI in the germline V gene. The germline V and J ends were trimmed by 3 bases and 0 bases, with 12 bases remaining between them. CDR3 size: 15 residues. CDR3 coding DNA: TGTGCCAGCTCACCCGTGGGGGCAAGCTCCTACGAGCAGTACTTC. It yields the protein CASSPVGASSYEQYF.

The chain has TRBV28 and TRBJ1-6; unclear D gene. The germline V gene encodes CDR1 MDHEN and CDR2 SYDVKM. The ends were cut back, 8 bases at V and 7 bases at J, with 12 bases in the middle. The CDR3 length is 13 residues. Written as DNA, the CDR3 is TGTGCCAGCGGTTGGGGTATGAATTCACCCCTCCACTTT. Protein sequence: CASGWGMNSPLHF.

The chain employs TRBV6-1 and TRBJ1-1; D is undetermined. With 9 bases removed from V and 11 bases from J, the gap between germline ends came to 7 bases. The germline V gene has CDR1 MNHNS and CDR2 SASEGT. CDR3 length: 8 residues. CDR3 sequence: CASETAFF. CDR3 bases: TGTGCCAGTGAGACGGCTTTCTTT.

This clonotype showed up many times. This rearrangement joins TRBV20-1 to TRBJ1-2, with D uncertain. Trimming pared 0 bases from V and 6 bases from J, leaving 11 bases between. Germline V lookup: CDR1 DFQATT, CDR2 SNEGSKA (reference sequence). The CDR3 totals 13 residues. CDR3 DNA: TGCAGTGCTAGAGATCCGGGAGGAGATGGCTACACCTTC. Protein: CSARDPGGDGYTF.

This chain joins TRBV5-1 and TRBJ1-1; D gene ambiguous. This CDR3 has 16 amino acids. The germline gives CDR1 SGHRS, CDR2 YFSETQ. Trimming stripped 0 bases from V and 3 bases from J, with 15 bases between. CDR3 residues: CASSLADPGPYTEAFF. CDR3 coding DNA: TGCGCCAGCAGCTTGGCCGATCCGGGTCCCTACACTGAAGCTTTCTTT.

This clonotype was seen a few times. The V gene is TRBV20-1, the J gene TRBJ2-2; a weak D match, TRBD1 (6 bases). V lost 0 bases and J 2 bases, leaving 13 bases between the germline ends. There are 16 residues in the CDR3. CDR1 is DFQATT, CDR2 SNEGSKA, per germline (reference sequence). In DNA, the CDR3 is TGCAGTGCTAGAGATCCCCAGGGGCCCAACACCGGGGAGCTGTTTTTT. Translated, it gives CSARDPQGPNTGELFF.

The sample holds a few counts of this clonotype. The chain carries TRBV6-1 and TRBJ2-2; maybe TRBD2 (6 bases). From germline, CDR1 is MNHNS and CDR2 SASEGT. CDR3 length: 15 amino acids. The V end was cut by 6 bases, the J end by 2 bases, with 13 bases between. The CDR3 DNA follows: TGTGCCAGCAGGACTAGTTTCCCAAACACCGGGGAGCTGTTTTTT. Amino acids: CASRTSFPNTGELFF.

In this sample, this clonotype turned up many times. The rearrangement joins TRBV12-3 or TRBV12-4 to TRBJ1-3, with a weak D call TRBD1 (5 bases). CDR3 length equals 14 residues. V lost 3 bases, J lost 5 bases, and 11 bases lay in between. The chain's CDR3 is CASSFTEGRNTIYF. The CDR3 DNA reads as TGTGCCAGCAGTTTCACTGAGGGACGAAACACCATATATTTT.